This TCR beta chain was captured in a study of OX40 agonist ivuxolimab in advanced cancers. In terms of the full investigation: Ivuxolimab was an agonistic, fully human IgG2 monoclonal antibody directed against OX40 (CD134), a costimulatory receptor. In the dose-escalation cohort, nearly 85% of patients were male, and the mean age was around 65 years with a range of roughly 20 to 80. Patients were allowed to have had prior anti-PD-1, anti-PD-L1 or anti-CTLA-4 therapy, and 30% to 50% of the dose-escalation patients had previously received checkpoint inhibitors. Three dose-escalation patients achieved partial responses, one with hepatocellular carcinoma and two with cutaneous melanoma. The paper covers the monotherapy dose-escalation part of the phase I ivuxolimab trial, which included N of about 50 patients. Of the approximately 50 dose-escalation patients, hepatocellular carcinoma was present in approximately 20, melanoma in roughly 15, renal cell carcinoma in 9 and head and neck cancer in 9. Intravenous ivuxolimab was administered to patients every 2 weeks at six dose levels: 0.01, 0.1, 0.3, 1.5, 3 and 10 mg/kg. The purpose of peripheral TCRbeta sequencing was to test whether ivuxolimab changed TCR sequence diversity and led to clonal T-cell expansion. The paper as a whole reports these results and caveats: Antigen specificity was not determined for the clonally expanded peripheral T cells. In partial responders in the 0.1-3.0 mg/kg groups, normalized peripheral clonal expansion was found to be among the lowest, especially among CD8+ T cells. At doses of 0.1 to 3.0 mg/kg, clonal expansion of both CD4+ and CD8+ T cells in blood was seen between baseline and week 6. Low levels of normalized T-cell clonal expansion were also seen in some patients who did not respond. After ivuxolimab, CD8+ T cells had more expanded clones than CD4+ T cells on average.

The trial excluded patients who had a history of autoimmune disease or who were on systemic immunosuppression. Peripheral blood for TCR sequencing was collected from all dose cohorts at baseline, on cycle 4 day 1, and on cycle 7 day 1. The samples were drawn from a first-in-human, open-label, multicenter phase I dose-escalation trial of ivuxolimab. Adults with locally advanced or metastatic melanoma, renal cell, hepatocellular, or head and neck squamous cell carcinoma were enrolled in the trial. CD4+ and CD8+ T cells were sorted separately from peripheral blood before TCR sequencing. This clone was seen only once. What antigen it recognizes has not been identified. One base away there is no much larger clone; base qualities are not given. CDR1 is given as SQVTM and CDR2 as ANQGSEA, both from the germline V gene. The CDR3 goes from the cysteine to the phenylalanine over 12 residues. The retained sequence is limited to the CDR3, 36 bases, with the frame set at the first base. V lost 1 base and J lost 4 bases; the stretch between them is 8 bases long.

For sequencing of the TCRbeta CDR3 region, genomic DNA was extracted from the sorted cells. The immunoSEQ Assay was used for sequencing of TCRbeta CDR3 regions. TCRdb carries this immuneACCESS record with in-frame sequences only. Its versions omit some clonotypes, under half of them owing to an unresolved V gene in the studies checked, with the rest unexplained. Counted in this sample were 30,000 to 45,000 clones; about four fifths of them appeared once. The ten most abundant clones make up about 2% of the sample. The clonotype originates from an adult with an advanced solid tumor such as melanoma, head and neck, liver or kidney cancer. The sequence is built from TRBV29-1 and TRBJ2-7; TRBD1 might be the D gene, on 6 matching bases. Sequenced material: CD4+ or CD8+ T cells sorted from blood, taken in a trial of the OX40 agonist ivuxolimab. The DNA reads TGCAGCGTTGAAGGGGACACTTACGAGCAGTACTTC. Translated, this gives CSVEGDTYEQYF.